These T cell receptor beta chains were read from a single sample in a study of blood T cells in healthy people across ages. TCRdb re-called the 5' RACE reads through MiXCR, storing one row per CDR3 protein. The table shows 1.8 million or so distinct CDR3 sequences, with around 40% occurring only once. Sequenced input: blood. These TCRs come from a human donor in good health. CDR3s include the opening cysteine and the closing phenylalanine or tryptophan. A D gene is named only where the DNA matches it firmly. Size is stated for part of the rows, as once, few or many counts, or as a class when the clone is expanded.

cdr3_aa: CASSLIPGGNGYTF
cdr3_nt: TGTGCCAGCAGCTTGATTCCCGGGGGCAATGGCTACACCTTC
clone_size: NA
v_call: TRBV7-2
d_call: NA
j_call: TRBJ1-2

cdr3_aa: CASSQELMTGQEHYDEQFF
cdr3_nt: TGCGCCAGCAGCCAAGAGCTTATGACAGGACAGGAACACTACGATGAGCAGTTCTTC
clone_size: NA
v_call: TRBV4-3
d_call: TRBD1
j_call: TRBJ2-1

cdr3_aa: CSVEKENEQFF
cdr3_nt: TGCAGCGTTGAAAAGGAAAATGAGCAGTTCTTC
clone_size: few
v_call: TRBV29-1
d_call: NA
j_call: TRBJ2-1

cdr3_aa: CASSYDLYGYTF
cdr3_nt: TGTGCCAGCAGTTACGACCTCTATGGCTACACCTTC
clone_size: few
v_call: TRBV2
d_call: NA
j_call: TRBJ1-2

cdr3_aa: CASSHEDRGSNQPQHF
cdr3_nt: TGCGCCAGCAGCCATGAGGACAGGGGGAGCAATCAGCCCCAGCATTTT
clone_size: NA
v_call: TRBV4-1
d_call: TRBD1
j_call: TRBJ1-5

cdr3_aa: CASSLASQGTNYGYTF
cdr3_nt: TGTGCCAGCAGCTTAGCATCCCAGGGAACAAACTATGGCTACACCTTC
clone_size: few
v_call: TRBV7-2
d_call: NA
j_call: TRBJ1-2

cdr3_aa: CASSSSSGANVLAF
cdr3_nt: TGTGCCAGCAGTTCGTCCTCTGGGGCCAACGTCCTGGCTTTC
clone_size: NA
v_call: TRBV6-2/TRBV6-3
d_call: NA
j_call: TRBJ2-6

cdr3_aa: CRTHHGGELNTEAFF
cdr3_nt: TGCAGGACCCACCACGGGGGAGAGTTGAACACTGAAGCTTTCTTT
clone_size: NA
v_call: TRBV20-1
d_call: NA
j_call: TRBJ1-1

cdr3_aa: CASSSHGTETTNEKLFF
cdr3_nt: TGTGCCAGCAGTTCACACGGGACTGAAACAACTAATGAAAAACTGTTTTTT
clone_size: few
v_call: TRBV6-5
d_call: NA
j_call: TRBJ1-4

cdr3_aa: CAWNRRYEQYF
cdr3_nt: TGTGCCTGGAACAGACGCTACGAGCAGTACTTC
clone_size: few
v_call: TRBV27
d_call: NA
j_call: TRBJ2-7

cdr3_aa: CASSLVGESSGELFF
cdr3_nt: TGTGCCAGCAGCTTAGTAGGGGAGTCATCCGGGGAGCTGTTTTTT
clone_size: NA
v_call: TRBV7-9
d_call: NA
j_call: TRBJ2-2

cdr3_aa: CASSYDRGNNQPQHF
cdr3_nt: TGTGCCAGCAGTTATGACAGGGGCAACAATCAGCCCCAGCATTTT
clone_size: NA
v_call: TRBV2
d_call: TRBD1
j_call: TRBJ1-5

cdr3_aa: CASSYSRQVSYEQYF
cdr3_nt: TGTGCCAGCAGTTACTCGAGACAGGTCTCCTACGAGCAGTACTTC
clone_size: many
v_call: TRBV6-5
d_call: NA
j_call: TRBJ2-7

cdr3_aa: CASSPRTSGGYESSYNEQFF
cdr3_nt: TGCGCCAGCAGCCCAAGGACTAGCGGGGGGTACGAAAGCTCCTACAATGAGCAGTTCTTC
clone_size: NA
v_call: TRBV5-1
d_call: TRBD2
j_call: TRBJ2-1

cdr3_aa: CASSQVARGLGGQFF
cdr3_nt: TGCGCCAGCAGCCAAGTGGCCAGGGGGCTTGGTGGGCAGTTCTTC
clone_size: NA
v_call: TRBV4-3
d_call: TRBD1
j_call: TRBJ2-1

cdr3_aa: CASSPLGQDNSPLHF
cdr3_nt: TGCGCCAGCAGCCCTTTGGGACAGGATAATTCACCCCTCCACTTT
clone_size: few
v_call: TRBV5-1
d_call: TRBD1
j_call: TRBJ1-6

cdr3_aa: CASSPRRESRGQETQYF
cdr3_nt: TGTGCCAGCAGCCCGAGAAGGGAATCTAGAGGGCAAGAGACCCAGTACTTC
clone_size: NA
v_call: TRBV4-2
d_call: NA
j_call: TRBJ2-5

cdr3_aa: CASSPLEGEPQHF
cdr3_nt: TGTGCCAGCTCACCCTTGGAGGGCGAGCCCCAGCATTTT
clone_size: NA
v_call: TRBV27
d_call: NA
j_call: TRBJ1-5

cdr3_aa: CSARGYGPLAKNIQYF
cdr3_nt: TGCAGTGCTAGAGGTTACGGGCCTTTGGCCAAAAACATTCAGTACTTC
clone_size: NA
v_call: TRBV20-1
d_call: NA
j_call: TRBJ2-4

cdr3_aa: CASGDSPLHF
cdr3_nt: TGTGCCAGCGGAGATTCACCCCTCCACTTT
clone_size: NA
v_call: TRBV9
d_call: NA
j_call: TRBJ1-6

cdr3_aa: CASSFFGGAASYEQYF
cdr3_nt: TGTGCCAGCAGTTTTTTTGGAGGGGCGGCCTCCTACGAGCAGTACTTC
clone_size: few
v_call: TRBV28
d_call: NA
j_call: TRBJ2-7

cdr3_aa: CASAWGFGSAEAFF
cdr3_nt: TGTGCCAGCGCCTGGGGGTTCGGATCGGCTGAAGCTTTCTTT
clone_size: NA
v_call: TRBV11-2
d_call: NA
j_call: TRBJ1-1